The 15 T cell receptor beta chains in this list originate from one sample, sequenced in a study of T-cell memory formation after mild COVID-19. TCRdb re-derived calls from the 5' RACE reads in MiXCR, one entry per CDR3 protein. Of roughly 240,000 distinct CDR3 sequences listed, 15% were seen once; the top ten hold under 2.5%. Material: PBMCs or a T cell subset sorted from them (not recorded which). All receptors come from an adult woman who had mild COVID-19 (a few samples of this study predate the infection). Cell type and time point are not known.

This chain uses TRBV19 with TRBJ2-3, with D possibly being TRBD1 (5 bases). CDR3 length: 14 amino acids. The V end lost 8 bases, the J end lost 5 bases, and 17 bases lay between the germline ends. Germline V gene data show CDR1 as LNHDA and CDR2 as SQIVND (reference sequence). The CDR3, as DNA: TGTGCCAGTCGATTTCAGGGTTCCGGAGATACGCAGTATTTT. Its translation: CASRFQGSGDTQYF.

This chain links TRBV5-1 with TRBJ1-5; TRBD1 matches at 7 bases. V lost 4 bases and J lost 6; bases outside the gene matches: 7. The CDR3 has 14 residues. From germline, CDR1 is SGHRS and CDR2 YFSETQ. CDR3 sequence (DNA): TGCGCCAGCAGCGAGGGACAGACGGGTCAGCCCCAGCATTTT. Translating it yields CASSEGQTGQPQHF. The complete variable domain, with remaining parts taken from reference TRBV5-1 and TRBJ1-5, reads KAGVTQTPRYLIKTRGQQVTLSCSPISGHRSVSWYQQTPGQGLQFLFEYFSETQRNKGNFPGRFSGRQFSNSRSEMNVSTLELGDSALYLCASSEGQTGQPQHFGDGTRLSIL.

V and J are TRBV3-1 and TRBJ2-7; 7 bases align to TRBD1. Trimming cost V 4 bases and J 5 bases; bases outside gene matches: 8. This CDR3 spans 14 amino acids. From germline, CDR1 is LGHDT and CDR2 YNNKEL (reference sequence). The DNA of the CDR3 is TGTGCCAGCAGCCTCGATACGACAGGGCACGAGCAGTACTTC. The encoded protein is CASSLDTTGHEQYF.

This clonotype was seen a handful of times. The chain joins TRBV11-2 to TRBJ2-2; no firm D call. The CDR3 spans 13 residues. The germline V gene has CDR1 SGHAT and CDR2 FQNNGV. The V gene lost 1 base and the J gene lost 7 bases, with 7 bases spanning the gap. CDR3 amino acids: CASSLAGGGELFF. DNA of the CDR3: TGTGCCAGCAGCTTAGCAGGCGGCGGGGAGCTGTTTTTT.

The chain couples TRBV5-1 to TRBJ1-1; TRBD1 matches 9 bases. V lost 5 bases to trimming and J lost 3 bases; unmatched junction nucleotides: 2. CDR3 length equals 13 residues. Germline CDR1 reads SGHRS; CDR2 reads YFSETQ. In DNA, the CDR3 is TGCGCCAGCAGACAGGGGGCCGACACTGAAGCTTTCTTT. This translates into CASRQGADTEAFF.

This chain links TRBV5-1 with TRBJ2-3; 8 positions match TRBD2. The germline V gene encodes CDR1 SGHRS and CDR2 YFSETQ. The CDR3 has 16 residues. V lost 4 bases to trimming and J lost 5 bases; unmatched junction nucleotides: 12. The CDR3 DNA is TGCGCCAGCAGCCTAGCCCCCGCCCGGGAGGGAGATACGCAGTATTTT. It yields the protein CASSLAPAREGDTQYF.

V is TRBV24-1 and J is TRBJ2-3, with 10 bases fitting TRBD2. V was pared by 3 bases and J by 6 bases, with 5 bases of the junction left unmatched. The CDR3 is 15 amino acids. Looked up from germline, CDR1 is KGHDR and CDR2 is SFDVKD. The CDR3 reads CATSDRQAGGDTQYF. As DNA, the CDR3 is TGTGCCACCAGTGATCGGCAAGCGGGGGGGGATACGCAGTATTTT.

Ten or more counts support this clonotype. V and J are TRBV12-3 or TRBV12-4 and TRBJ2-1; 9 bases map to TRBD2. The CDR3 covers 17 residues. V lost 1 base to trimming and J lost 9 bases; unmatched junction nucleotides: 13. The CDR3 nucleotides read TGTGCCAGCAGTTTAGGCCTAGCGGGGTCCGCCTGGAGTGAGCAGTTCTTC. This encodes CASSLGLAGSAWSEQFF.

The chain carries TRBV5-1 and TRBJ2-5; 7 nucleotides agree with TRBD2. After removal of 0 bases from V and 4 bases from J, the junction contained 3 bases not matched to a gene. The germline CDR1 and CDR2 sequences are SGHRS and YFSETQ. This CDR3 contains 14 residues. The CDR3 DNA is TGCGCCAGCAGCTTGGAGCGGGAATCAGAGACCCAGTACTTC. It specifies CASSLERESETQYF.

The chain couples TRBV12-3 or TRBV12-4 to TRBJ2-1; tentative D call: TRBD1 (6 bases). The CDR3 contains 11 residues. V lost 2 bases and J lost 12, with 8 bases in between. CDR3 in amino acids: CASSLRGLQFF. Written as DNA, the CDR3 is TGTGCCAGCAGTTTAAGGGGGTTGCAGTTCTTC.

The V gene is TRBV7-9, the J gene TRBJ1-2; no reliable D call. From germline, CDR1 is SEHNR and CDR2 FQNEAQ (reference sequence). The V end lost 6 bases, the J end lost 0 bases, and 11 bases lay between the germline ends. The CDR3 runs 14 residues. The CDR3 DNA reads TGTGCCAGCAGTCCCGACCAGGCTAACTATGGCTACACCTTC. Protein sequence: CASSPDQANYGYTF.

CDR3 loop: CASRRDGDSYEQYF. CDR3 in DNA: TGTGCCAGCAGAAGGGACGGAGACTCCTACGAGCAGTACTTC. The chain couples TRBV6-1 to TRBJ2-7, with D perhaps being TRBD1 or TRBD2 (5 bases each). This CDR3 spans 14 amino acids. V dropped 6 bases and J dropped 0 bases, with 12 bases sitting between them. Germline V gene sequence: CDR1 MNHNS, CDR2 SASEGT.

V usage is TRBV25-1 and J usage is TRBJ2-1; D remains ambiguous. Germline V CDR1 and CDR2: MGHDK, SYGVNS. V lost 0 bases and J lost 11, with 8 bases in between. The CDR3 runs 12 residues. The CDR3 is CASSEYKRKQFF. CDR3 DNA sequence: TGTGCCAGCAGTGAATATAAGCGTAAGCAGTTCTTC.

The rearrangement joins TRBV19 to TRBJ1-4, with TRBD1 matching over 7 bases. Germline V gene lookup returns CDR1 LNHDA and CDR2 SQIVND (reference sequence). The CDR3 contains 13 residues. The V gene end was trimmed by 7 bases and the J gene end by 8 bases; junction bases not matched to a gene: 7. The CDR3 DNA sequence: TGTGCCAGTATAGGGGGCGCAGCCGAAAAACTGTTTTTT. This gives the protein CASIGGAAEKLFF.

V gene TRBV11-2 combines with J gene TRBJ2-3, with D unclear. The CDR3 contains 15 residues. With 1 base removed from V and 1 base from J, the gap between germline ends came to 9 bases. CDR1 SGHAT and CDR2 FQNNGV come from the germline V gene. The CDR3 loop is CASSLVTAGTDTQYF. CDR3 nucleotide sequence: TGTGCCAGCAGCTTAGTGACTGCGGGCACAGATACGCAGTATTTT.